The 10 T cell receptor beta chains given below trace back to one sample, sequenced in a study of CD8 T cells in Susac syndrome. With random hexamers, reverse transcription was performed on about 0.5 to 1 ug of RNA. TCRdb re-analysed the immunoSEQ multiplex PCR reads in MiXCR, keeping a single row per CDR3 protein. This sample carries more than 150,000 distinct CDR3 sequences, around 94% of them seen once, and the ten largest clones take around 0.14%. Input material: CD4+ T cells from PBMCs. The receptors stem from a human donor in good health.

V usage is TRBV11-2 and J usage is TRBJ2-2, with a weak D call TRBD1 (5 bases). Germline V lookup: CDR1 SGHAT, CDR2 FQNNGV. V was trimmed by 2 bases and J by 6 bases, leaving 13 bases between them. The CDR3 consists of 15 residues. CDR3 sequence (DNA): TGTGCCAGCAGCTTAAGGCAGGGTGGATCCGGGGAGCTGTTTTTT. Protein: CASSLRQGGSGELFF.

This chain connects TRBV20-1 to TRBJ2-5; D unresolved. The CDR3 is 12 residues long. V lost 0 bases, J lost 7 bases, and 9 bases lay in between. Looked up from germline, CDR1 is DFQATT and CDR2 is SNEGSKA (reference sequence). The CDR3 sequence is CSARDERWTQYF. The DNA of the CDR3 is TGCAGTGCTAGAGATGAGAGGTGGACCCAGTACTTC.

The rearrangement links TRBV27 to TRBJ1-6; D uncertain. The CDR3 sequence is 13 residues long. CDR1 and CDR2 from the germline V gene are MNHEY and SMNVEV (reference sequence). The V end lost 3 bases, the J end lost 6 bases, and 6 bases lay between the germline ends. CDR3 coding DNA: TGTGCCAGCAGTTTGAGGTTTAATTCACCCCTCCACTTT. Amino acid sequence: CASSLRFNSPLHF.

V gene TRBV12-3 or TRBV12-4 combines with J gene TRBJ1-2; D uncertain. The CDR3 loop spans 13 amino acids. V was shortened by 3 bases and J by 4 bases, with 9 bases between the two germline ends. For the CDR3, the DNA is TGTGCCAGCAGTTTCTTTGAGGGCTATGGCTACACCTTC. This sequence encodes CASSFFEGYGYTF.

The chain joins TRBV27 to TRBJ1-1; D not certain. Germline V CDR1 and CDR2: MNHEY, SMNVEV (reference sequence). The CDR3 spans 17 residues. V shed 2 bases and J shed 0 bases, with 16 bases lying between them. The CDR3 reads CASSLAYSGRMNTEAFF. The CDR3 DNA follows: TGTGCCAGCAGTTTAGCATATTCAGGAAGGATGAACACTGAAGCTTTCTTT.

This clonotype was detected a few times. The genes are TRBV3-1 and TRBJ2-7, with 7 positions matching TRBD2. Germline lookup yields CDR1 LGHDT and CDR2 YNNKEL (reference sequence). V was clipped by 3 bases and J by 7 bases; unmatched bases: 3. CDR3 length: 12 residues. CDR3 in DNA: TGTGCCAGCAGCCATCGGGGAGGGGAGCAGTACTTC. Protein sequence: CASSHRGGEQYF.

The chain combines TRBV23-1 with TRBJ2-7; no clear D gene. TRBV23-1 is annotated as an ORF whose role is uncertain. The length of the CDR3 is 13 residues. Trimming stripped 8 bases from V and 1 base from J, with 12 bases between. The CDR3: CASSLVASYEQYF. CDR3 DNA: TGCGCCAGCTCCCTCGTGGCATCCTACGAGCAGTACTTC.

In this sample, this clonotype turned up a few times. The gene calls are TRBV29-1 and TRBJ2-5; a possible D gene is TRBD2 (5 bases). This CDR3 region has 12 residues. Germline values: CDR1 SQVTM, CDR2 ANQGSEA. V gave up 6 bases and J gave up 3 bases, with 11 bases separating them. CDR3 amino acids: CSVPDYEETQYF. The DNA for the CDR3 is TGCAGCGTCCCTGACTACGAAGAGACCCAGTACTTC.

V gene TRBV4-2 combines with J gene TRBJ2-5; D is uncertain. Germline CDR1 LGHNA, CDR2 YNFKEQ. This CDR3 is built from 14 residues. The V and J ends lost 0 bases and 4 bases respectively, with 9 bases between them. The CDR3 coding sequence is TGTGCCAGCAGCCAAGAGATCGTTGGAGAGACCCAGTACTTC. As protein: CASSQEIVGETQYF.

The CDR3 sequence is CAWSAVSSYNSPLHF. For the CDR3, the DNA is TGTGCCTGGAGTGCGGTGAGCTCCTATAATTCACCCCTCCACTTT. V usage is TRBV30 and J usage is TRBJ1-6; D unresolved. Trimming removed 1 base from V and 0 bases from J, with 7 bases in between. CDR3 size: 15 residues. Germline CDR1 is GTSNPN and CDR2 is SVGIG (reference sequence).